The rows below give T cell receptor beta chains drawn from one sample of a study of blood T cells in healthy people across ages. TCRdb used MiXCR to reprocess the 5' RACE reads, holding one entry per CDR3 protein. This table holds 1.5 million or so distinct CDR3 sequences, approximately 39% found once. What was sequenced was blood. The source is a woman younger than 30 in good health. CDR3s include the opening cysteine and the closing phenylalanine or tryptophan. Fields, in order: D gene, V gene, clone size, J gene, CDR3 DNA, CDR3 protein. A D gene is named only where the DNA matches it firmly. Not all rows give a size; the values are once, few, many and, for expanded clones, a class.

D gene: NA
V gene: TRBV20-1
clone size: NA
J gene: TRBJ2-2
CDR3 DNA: TGCAGTGCTAGAGATTCCCAGCGTCCTATCTCCGGGGAGCTGTTTTTT
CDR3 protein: CSARDSQRPISGELFF

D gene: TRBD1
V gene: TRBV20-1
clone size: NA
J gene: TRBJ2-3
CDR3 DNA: TGCAGTGCTAGATCGACAGGGTTGGGAGATACGCAGTATTTT
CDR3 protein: CSARSTGLGDTQYF

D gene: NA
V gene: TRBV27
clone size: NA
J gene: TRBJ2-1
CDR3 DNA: TGTGCCAGCAGTTTTGGCGGGACCTCCTACAATGAGCAGTTCTTC
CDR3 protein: CASSFGGTSYNEQFF

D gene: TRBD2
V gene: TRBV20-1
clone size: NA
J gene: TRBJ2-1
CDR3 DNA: TGCAGTGCTCCAGGACTAGCGGGGGGGCCCGATGAGCAGTTCTTC
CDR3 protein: CSAPGLAGGPDEQFF

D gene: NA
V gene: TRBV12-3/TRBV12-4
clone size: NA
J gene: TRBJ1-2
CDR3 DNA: TGTGCCAGCGGGGAGATGGGTTGGCACTATGGCTACACCTTC
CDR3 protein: CASGEMGWHYGYTF

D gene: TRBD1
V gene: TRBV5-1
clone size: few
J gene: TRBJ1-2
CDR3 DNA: TGCGCCAGCAGCGGCGGGACAGGGGGCACAAACTTCTATGGCTACACCTTC
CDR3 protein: CASSGGTGGTNFYGYTF

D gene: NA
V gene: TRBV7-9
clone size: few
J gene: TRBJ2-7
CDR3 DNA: TGTGCCAGCAGCTTAGGGGGCAGAACCTTATACGAGCAGTACTTC
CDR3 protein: CASSLGGRTLYEQYF

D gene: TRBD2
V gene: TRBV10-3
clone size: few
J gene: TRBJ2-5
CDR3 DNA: TGTGCCATCAGTTCCAGCGGGAGTCGGGAGACCCAGTACTTC
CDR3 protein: CAISSSGSRETQYF

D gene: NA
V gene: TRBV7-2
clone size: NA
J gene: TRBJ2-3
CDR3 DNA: TGTGCCAGCAGCTTAAGACCAGGACCGGATACGCAGTATTTT
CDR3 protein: CASSLRPGPDTQYF

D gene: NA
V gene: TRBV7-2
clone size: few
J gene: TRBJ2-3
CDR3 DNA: TGTGCCAGCAGCTTATACCAGGTCGGCGTTGGATCGCAGTATTTT
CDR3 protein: CASSLYQVGVGSQYF

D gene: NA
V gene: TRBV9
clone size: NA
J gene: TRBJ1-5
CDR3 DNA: TGTGCCAGCGGGGCTTCAGACAATCAGCCTCAGCATTTT
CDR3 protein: CASGASDNQPQHF

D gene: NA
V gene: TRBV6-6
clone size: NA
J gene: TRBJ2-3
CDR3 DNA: TGTGCCAGCAGTTACTCGATCTTTGCGGATACGCAGTATTTT
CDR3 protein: CASSYSIFADTQYF

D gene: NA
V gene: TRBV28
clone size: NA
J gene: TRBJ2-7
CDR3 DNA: TGTGCCAGCACCCTGGACAGCCTGGGGACTATTCAGTACTTC
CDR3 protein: CASTLDSLGTIQYF

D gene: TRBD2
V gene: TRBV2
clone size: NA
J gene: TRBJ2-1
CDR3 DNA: TGTGCCAGCAGTGTAGAGGGGACTACTAGAAATGAGCAGTTCTTC
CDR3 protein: CASSVEGTTRNEQFF

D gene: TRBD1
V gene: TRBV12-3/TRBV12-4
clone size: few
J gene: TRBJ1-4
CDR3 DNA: TGTGCCAGCGATGAGGGGGCGGGTGAAAAACTGTTTTTT
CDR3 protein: CASDEGAGEKLFF

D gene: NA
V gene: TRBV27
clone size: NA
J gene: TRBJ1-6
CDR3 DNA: TGTGCCAGCAGTTTAAGACAGACCTACTATAATTCACCCTTCCACTTT
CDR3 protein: CASSLRQTYYNSPFHF

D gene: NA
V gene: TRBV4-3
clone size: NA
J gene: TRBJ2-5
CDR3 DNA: TGCGCCAGCAGCCAAGAGGGGTCTTCGTTGAGGGATGAGCAGTACTTC
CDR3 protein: CASSQEGSSLRDEQYF

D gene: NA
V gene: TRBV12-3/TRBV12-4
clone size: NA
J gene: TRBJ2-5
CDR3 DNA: TGTGCCAGCAGACCCCAGACCTACAATGAGCAGTACTTC
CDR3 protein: CASRPQTYNEQYF

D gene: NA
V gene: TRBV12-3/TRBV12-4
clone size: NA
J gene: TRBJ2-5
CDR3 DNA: TGTGCCAGCGATCGAGGCGGGCGTAATGAGCAGTACTTC
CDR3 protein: CASDRGGRNEQYF

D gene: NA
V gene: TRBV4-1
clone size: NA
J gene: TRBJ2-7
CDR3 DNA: TGCGCCAGCAGCCAAGCTATTGGGTGGGGGGCAAACTACGAGCAGTACTTC
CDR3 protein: CASSQAIGWGANYEQYF

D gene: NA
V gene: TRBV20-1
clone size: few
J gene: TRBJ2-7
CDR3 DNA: TGCAGTGCCACCATTAACCGGGGGTTATTCGCTGACGAGCAGTACTTC
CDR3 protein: CSATINRGLFADEQYF

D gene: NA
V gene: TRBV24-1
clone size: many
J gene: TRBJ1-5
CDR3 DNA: TGTGCCACCAGTCCAGGGGACTTCAATCAGCCCCAGCATTTT
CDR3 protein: CATSPGDFNQPQHF

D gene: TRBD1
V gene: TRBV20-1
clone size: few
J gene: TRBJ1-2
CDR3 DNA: TGCAGTGCTAGACCCCCAGGGGGTCACTATGGCTACACCTTC
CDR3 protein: CSARPPGGHYGYTF

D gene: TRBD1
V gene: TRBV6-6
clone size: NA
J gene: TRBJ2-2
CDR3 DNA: TGTGCCAGCAAACCGGACAGGGTAGACACCGGGGAGCTGTTTTTT
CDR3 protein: CASKPDRVDTGELFF

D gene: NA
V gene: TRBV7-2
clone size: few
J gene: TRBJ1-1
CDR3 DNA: TGTGCCAGCAGCTACGGACACGCCCCGAACACTGAAGCTTTCTTT
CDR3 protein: CASSYGHAPNTEAFF

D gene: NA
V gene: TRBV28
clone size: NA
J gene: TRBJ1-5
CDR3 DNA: TGTGCCCATTCCCCGACAGGACGGAACAATCAGCCCCAGCATTTT
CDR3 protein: CAHSPTGRNNQPQHF

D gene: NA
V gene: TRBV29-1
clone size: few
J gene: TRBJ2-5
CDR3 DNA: TGCAGCGTGGCCTATTTGGTACAGACCCAGTACTTC
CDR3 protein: CSVAYLVQTQYF

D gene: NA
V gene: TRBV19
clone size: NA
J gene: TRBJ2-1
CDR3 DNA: TGTGCCAGTAGTACCACATGGGCAGCCTACAATGAGCAGTTCTTC
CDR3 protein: CASSTTWAAYNEQFF